This T cell receptor (beta chain) comes out of a study of CD8+ T cells in alopecia areata. Findings and limits, study-wide: Relative to mice, TCR sharing across patients was less clear, a difference possibly HLA-related.

Comment on this clone: Its antigen remains unidentified. The same CDR3 can be traced to other DNA sequences in this sample.

Treatment of the sample: oral pan-JAK inhibitor, 5-10 mg twice daily. Germline-derived CDR1 and CDR2 are MNHEY and SMNVEV (reference sequence). V was clipped by 0 bases and J by 0 bases, with 3 bases between them. The CDR3 totals 13 residues. Extraction and reverse transcription of RNA yielded cDNA as the sequencing template. Assay: immunoSEQ multiplex PCR; the TCRdb copy retains only in-frame clones and omits some. Of around 100,000 clones in the sample, roughly 46% were seen once. The sequences come from CD8+ T cells sorted from blood, collected at week 24, from a patient treated with tofacitinib. V gene TRBV27 combines with J gene TRBJ2-7; D uncertain. The TCR was taken from a human donor with alopecia areata. The CDR3 DNA follows: TGTGCCAGCAGTTTATCGCGCTCCTACGAGCAGTACTTC. Encoded protein: CASSLSRSYEQYF.